This T cell receptor beta chain emerged from a study of blood T cell repertoires in COVID-19. Study context: Samples of COVID-19 (acute and convalescent) were obtained from the United States, Italy and Spain. The cDNA or gDNA used as material had been derived from T cells, B-cell-depleted T cells, or PBMCs.

Germline CDR1 reads LGHDT; CDR2 reads YNNKEL (reference sequence). V gave up 0 bases and J gave up 2 bases, with 13 bases separating them. This CDR3 comprises 16 residues. Original processing notes: Quantification of nucleated cells was approximated via reference gene primer amplification. The repertoire was sequenced with immunoSEQ multiplex PCR; TCRdb's copy has only in-frame clones and lacks some. The DNA was the basis for D and trimming; V, J and clone size are from that table. The repertoire includes around 150,000 clones, 65% to 85% of them detected once, and approximately 10% sits in the top ten.

Sequenced input: peripheral blood. This chain joins TRBV3-1 (or the pseudogene TRBV3-2) and TRBJ2-5; tentatively, D is TRBD1 (6 bases). This receptor was taken from a man between 60 and 70 years old with active or convalescent COVID-19. The CDR3 DNA sequence: TGTGCCAGCAGCCAAGATTGGGACATTGCGCAAGAGACCCAGTACTTC. Translated, it gives CASSQDWDIAQETQYF.